The rows below give T cell receptor beta chains drawn from one sample of a study of shared clonotypes between healthy human individuals. This table comes from immunoSEQ multiplex PCR, and its TCRdb copy is limited to in-frame clones, with some not included. The table lists roughly 200,000 clones, approximately 62% of them singletons, with roughly 10% in the top ten. The sequenced sample was memory CD4+ T cells sorted from blood. Every receptor here comes from a man under 40 in good health. CDR3s include the opening cysteine and the closing phenylalanine or tryptophan. A D gene is named only where the DNA matches it firmly. Clone size appears in some rows only: once, few, many, or a class for an expanded clone.

cdr3_aa,cdr3_nt,d_call,clone_size,j_call,v_call
CSVESLSSYNEQFF,TGCAGCGTTGAATCGCTATCGTCCTACAATGAGCAGTTCTTC,NA,NA,TRBJ2-1,TRBV29-1
CASSLSGTSTDTQYF,TGTGCCAGCAGCTTATCGGGGACTAGCACAGATACGCAGTATTTT,NA,NA,TRBJ2-3,TRBV7-2
CASSETGGGYEQYF,TGTGCCAGCAGTGAGACAGGGGGTGGTTACGAGCAGTACTTC,TRBD1,NA,TRBJ2-7,TRBV25-1
CASSVSEASGRGGEQFF,TGTGCCAGCAGCGTATCCGAGGCTAGCGGGAGAGGAGGTGAGCAGTTCTTC,TRBD2,few,TRBJ2-1,TRBV9
CASSPPGIQYF,TGTGCCAGCAGCCCCCCAGGCATTCAGTACTTC,NA,few,TRBJ2-4,TRBV11-2
CASSLETGQNYEQYF,TGTGCCAGCAGCTTAGAAACGGGACAGAACTACGAGCAGTACTTC,TRBD1,few,TRBJ2-7,TRBV7-8
CASSLIGRSLTYEQYF,TGTGCCAGCAGCTTAATAGGGAGGTCGTTGACCTACGAGCAGTACTTC,NA,NA,TRBJ2-7,TRBV11-2
CSPRRAGYNEQFF,TGCAGCCCCCGCCGGGCGGGTTACAATGAGCAGTTCTTC,NA,NA,TRBJ2-1,TRBV29-1
CASSLDRDSNQPQHF,TGTGCCAGCAGCCTGGACAGGGACAGCAATCAGCCCCAGCATTTT,TRBD1,NA,TRBJ1-5,TRBV7-8
CASSEGSGSF,TGTGCCAGCAGTGAGGGAAGCGGGAGTTTC,TRBD2,few,TRBJ2-7,TRBV2
CASRNSNQPQHF,TGTGCCAGCAGAAATAGCAATCAGCCCCAGCATTTT,NA,few,TRBJ1-5,TRBV2
CASSFSYEQYF,TGTGCCAGCAGTTTCTCCTACGAGCAGTACTTC,NA,few,TRBJ2-7,TRBV2
CASSPPSVNEQYF,TGTGCCAGCAGCCCCCCGTCCGTTAACGAGCAGTACTTC,NA,NA,TRBJ2-7,TRBV7-9
CASSSRGHSSTDTQYF,TGTGCCAGCAGTTCCCGGGGCCACTCTAGCACAGATACGCAGTATTTT,NA,NA,TRBJ2-3,TRBV28
CASSENSGLGTQYF,TGTGCCAGCAGCGAAAACAGCGGGCTGGGGACCCAGTACTTC,NA,few,TRBJ2-5,TRBV7-2
CASSVGASDNQETQYF,TGTGCCAGCAGCGTAGGGGCTAGCGACAACCAAGAGACCCAGTACTTC,NA,few,TRBJ2-5,TRBV9
CASSPPREVFPEAFF,TGTGCCAGCAGTCCCCCCAGGGAAGTTTTTCCTGAAGCTTTCTTT,NA,NA,TRBJ1-1,TRBV28
CASRTDRAPDTQYF,TGTGCCAGTAGGACTGACAGGGCCCCAGATACGCAGTATTTT,TRBD1,once,TRBJ2-3,TRBV19
CASGLAGLYNEQFF,TGTGCCAGCGGACTAGCGGGACTATACAATGAGCAGTTCTTC,TRBD2,NA,TRBJ2-1,TRBV7-2
CASGASTIRDYGYTF,TGTGCCAGTGGGGCGTCTACAATCCGGGACTATGGCTACACCTTC,NA,many,TRBJ1-2,TRBV27
CASSRNRNTEAFF,TGTGCCAGCAGCCGAAACAGGAACACTGAAGCTTTCTTT,NA,NA,TRBJ1-1,TRBV7-2
CASSAGTSSGEQFF,TGTGCCAGCAGTGCCGGGACTAGTTCTGGTGAGCAGTTCTTC,TRBD2,NA,TRBJ2-1,TRBV2
CASSRGGPQETQYF,TGTGCCAGCAGCCGGGGAGGGCCCCAAGAGACCCAGTACTTC,TRBD2,NA,TRBJ2-5,TRBV7-9
CASSRTMGSYNEQFF,TGTGCCAGCAGTCGCACCATGGGTTCCTACAATGAGCAGTTCTTC,NA,once,TRBJ2-1,TRBV27
CASSEWNSGANVLTF,TGTGCCAGCAGTGAATGGAACTCCGGGGCCAACGTCCTGACTTTC,NA,NA,TRBJ2-6,TRBV25-1
CASSLGREYTF,TGTGCCAGCAGCTTGGGAAGGGAGTACACCTTC,NA,many,TRBJ1-2,TRBV5-6
CASSLEGTGGSYEQYF,TGCGCCAGCAGCTTGGAAGGGACAGGGGGCTCCTACGAGCAGTACTTC,TRBD1,NA,TRBJ2-7,TRBV5-1